This TCR beta chain comes out of a study of T cell responses to AZD1222 COVID-19 vaccine. Method: immunoSEQ multiplex PCR; TCRdb's copy keeps in-frame clones and lacks some. The sample carries about 150,000 clones, 80% to 95% recorded once. The CDR3 extends over 11 amino acids. The V gene lost 5 bases and the J gene lost 5 bases, with 6 bases spanning the gap. Germline loops: CDR1 LGHNT, CDR2 FRNRAP. This clonotype was sampled from an adult who received the AZD1222 COVID-19 vaccine. This specimen consisted of peripheral blood, obtained 28 days after the second AZD1222 dose. The rearrangement joins TRBV12-5 to TRBJ2-5; D is perhaps TRBD1 (6 bases). The CDR3 spells CASGQGETQYF. DNA of the CDR3: TGTGCTAGTGGTCAGGGGGAGACCCAGTACTTC.